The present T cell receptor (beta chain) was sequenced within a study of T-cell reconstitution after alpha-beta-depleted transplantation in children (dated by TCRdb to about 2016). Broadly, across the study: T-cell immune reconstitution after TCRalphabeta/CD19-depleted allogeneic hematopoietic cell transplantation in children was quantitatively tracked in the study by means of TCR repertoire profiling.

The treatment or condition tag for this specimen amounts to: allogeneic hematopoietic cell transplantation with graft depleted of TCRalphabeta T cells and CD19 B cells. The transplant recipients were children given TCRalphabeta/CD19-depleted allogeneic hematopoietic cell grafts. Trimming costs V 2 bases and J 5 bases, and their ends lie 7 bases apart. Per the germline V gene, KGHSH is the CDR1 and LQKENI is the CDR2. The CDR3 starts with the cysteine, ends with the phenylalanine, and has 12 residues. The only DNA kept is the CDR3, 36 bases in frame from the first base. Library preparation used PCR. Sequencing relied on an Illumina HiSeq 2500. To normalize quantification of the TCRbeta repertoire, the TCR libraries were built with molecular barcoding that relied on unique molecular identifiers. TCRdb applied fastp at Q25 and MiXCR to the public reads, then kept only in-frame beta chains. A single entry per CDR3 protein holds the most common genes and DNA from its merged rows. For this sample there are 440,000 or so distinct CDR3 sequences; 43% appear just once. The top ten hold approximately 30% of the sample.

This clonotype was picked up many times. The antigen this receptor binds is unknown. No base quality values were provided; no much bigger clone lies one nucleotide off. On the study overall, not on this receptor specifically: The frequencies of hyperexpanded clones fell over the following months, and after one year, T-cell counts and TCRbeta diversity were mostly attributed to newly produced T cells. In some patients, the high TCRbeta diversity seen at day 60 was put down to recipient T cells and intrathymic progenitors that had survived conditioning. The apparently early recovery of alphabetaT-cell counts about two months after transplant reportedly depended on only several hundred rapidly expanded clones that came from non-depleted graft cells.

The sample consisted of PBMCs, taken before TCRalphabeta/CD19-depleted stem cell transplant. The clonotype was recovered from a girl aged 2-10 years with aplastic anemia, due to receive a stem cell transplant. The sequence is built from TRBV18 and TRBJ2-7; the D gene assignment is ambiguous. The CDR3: CASSPTKDEQYF. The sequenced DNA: TGTGCCAGCTCACCAACGAAGGACGAGCAGTACTTC.